A single sample gave rise to the 32 T cell receptor beta chains below, sequenced in a study of blood T cells in healthy people across ages. Together with a sample-barcoded 5' primer, a J-beta primer mix was included in a second PCR lasting about 7 to 12 cycles. Using its own MiXCR run on the 5' RACE reads, TCRdb lists one record per CDR3 protein. The sample shows some 800,000 distinct CDR3 sequences, under 45% of them seen only once. The source material was blood. These receptors were collected from a man in his 60s in good health.

The chain joins TRBV5-1 to TRBJ2-1; perhaps TRBD2 as D (6 bases). The germline gives CDR1 SGHRS, CDR2 YFSETQ. The CDR3 runs to 16 residues. With 4 bases removed from V and 10 bases from J, the gap between germline ends came to 24 bases. The CDR3 is CASSLRTGGEVGEQFF. The CDR3 DNA reads TGCGCCAGCAGCCTTCGGACTGGCGGGGAGGTTGGGGAGCAGTTCTTC.

The gene calls are TRBV7-2 and TRBJ1-1; D is unresolved. Trimming removed 0 bases at V and 3 bases at J, with 5 bases between. The CDR3 has 13 residues. Per the germline V gene, CDR1 is SGHTA and CDR2 is FQGNSA. The chain's CDR3 is CASSLAGHTEAFF. The CDR3 nucleotides read TGTGCCAGCAGCTTAGCGGGCCACACTGAAGCTTTCTTT.

There are a few counts of this clonotype. V is TRBV7-3 and J is TRBJ1-1; D call uncertain. Trimming pared 2 bases from V and 0 bases from J, leaving 7 bases between. In germline, CDR1 is SGHTA, CDR2 FQGTGA. The CDR3 runs 14 residues. CDR3 sequence reads: CASSLLGMNTEAFF. CDR3 nucleotide sequence: TGTGCCAGCAGCTTACTAGGGATGAACACTGAAGCTTTCTTT.

Worth noting for this clonotype: At one of its ends the junction is not consistent with the germline gene, which may arise from a read error. The chain has TRBV6-1 and TRBJ1-2; D may be TRBD1 (5 bases). The CDR3 is 14 residues long. CDR1 MNHNS and CDR2 SASEGT come from the germline V gene. As DNA, the CDR3 is TGTGCCAGCAGTATTAACCAGGGTAACTATGCCTACACCTTC. Translated: CASSINQGNYAYTF.

As concerns this clonotype: A junction end diverges from the germline sequence, so it may reflect a read error. CDR3 DNA: TGTGCCGGCAGTCCAACAGGGATAGCCTATGGCTACACCTTC. The encoded protein is CAGSPTGIAYGYTF. The chain joins TRBV6-5 to TRBJ1-2; tentative D call: TRBD1 (6 bases). The germline CDR1 and CDR2 sequences are MNHEY and SVGAGI. The CDR3 is 14 amino acids.

The V and J genes are TRBV7-8 and TRBJ1-2, with no clear D. Trimming pared 2 bases from V and 2 bases from J, leaving 12 bases between. Germline assignment: CDR1 SGHVS and CDR2 FQNEAQ. CDR3 size: 15 residues. CDR3 bases: TGTGCCAGCAGCTTATCTACAGCTTTGAACTATGGCTACACCTTC. Its protein is CASSLSTALNYGYTF.

The V gene is TRBV3-1, the J gene TRBJ1-5; the D is unclear. The CDR3 length is 16 residues. V was cut by 1 base and J by 0 bases, with 10 bases left in between. Germline lookup yields CDR1 LGHDT and CDR2 YNNKEL (reference sequence). The CDR3, as DNA: TGTGCCAGCAGCCAAGGCGGAAGGATTAGCAATCAGCCCCAGCATTTT. This codes for CASSQGGRISNQPQHF.

The rearrangement uses TRBV7-2 and TRBJ2-5; tentatively, D is TRBD1 (6 bases). From germline, CDR1 is SGHTA and CDR2 FQGNSA. V gave up 5 bases and J gave up 3 bases, with 25 bases separating them. This CDR3 is built from 18 residues. DNA of the CDR3: TGTGCCAGCAGCGTAGGAACAGGGAAGGGTATCCCGAAAGAGACCCAGTACTTC. Encoded protein: CASSVGTGKGIPKETQYF.

This chain connects TRBV20-1 to TRBJ1-1, with D maybe TRBD1 (5 bases). Looked up from germline, CDR1 is DFQATT and CDR2 is SNEGSKA (reference sequence). This CDR3 has 13 amino acids. The CDR3 loop reads CGLRTKSGTEAFF. CDR3 coding DNA: TGCGGACTTAGGACAAAATCGGGCACTGAAGCTTTCTTT.

The V and J genes are TRBV10-3 and TRBJ2-5; tentative D call: TRBD2 (6 bases). The J call may be mistaken, given a closer DNA end match to TRBJ2-7. This CDR3 spans 14 amino acids. Germline CDR1 reads ENHRY; CDR2 reads SYGVKD. The CDR3 protein is CAISTPGGTYEQYF. The CDR3 DNA follows: TGTGCCATCAGCACCCCCGGGGGTACTTACGAGCAGTACTTC.

This clonotype was seen only once. The chain joins TRBV2 to TRBJ2-2, with a tentative D call TRBD2 (5 bases). The germline V gene encodes CDR1 SNHLY and CDR2 FYNNEI. The CDR3 runs to 12 residues. The V end lost 3 bases, the J end lost 6 bases, and 5 bases lay between the germline ends. The CDR3 here is CASSERAGELFF. The CDR3 DNA is TGTGCCAGCAGTGAGAGGGCCGGGGAGCTGTTTTTT.

Notes on this clonotype: One junction end disagrees with the germline gene, perhaps due to a read error. The chain uses TRBV7-9 and TRBJ2-3, with D hard to call. CDR1 is SEHNR and CDR2 is FQNEAQ in the germline V gene (reference sequence). The CDR3 has 13 amino acids. CDR3: CSSSLGVVDTQYF. The CDR3 nucleotides are TGTTCCAGCAGCTTAGGTGTGGTGGATACGCAGTATTTT.

A note on this clonotype: One end of the junction is discordant with germline, which a read error may explain. The chain joins TRBV10-3 to TRBJ2-5; either TRBD1 or TRBD2 may fit D (5 bases each). The better agreement between TRBJ2-7 and the DNA end casts doubt on the J call. CDR1 is ENHRY and CDR2 is SYGVKD in the germline V gene. The CDR3 runs to 15 residues. For the CDR3, the DNA is TGTGCCATCGGTGACTCTTCCGGGGCCACCTACGAGCAGTACTTC. This translates into CAIGDSSGATYEQYF.

The CDR3 region is CASSGGTGVGANVLTF. The CDR3, as DNA: TGCGCCAGCAGCGGCGGGACAGGGGTCGGGGCCAACGTCCTGACTTTC. The rearrangement joins TRBV5-1 to TRBJ2-6; 10 bases line up with TRBD1. The CDR3 is made up of 16 amino acids. Germline values: CDR1 SGHRS, CDR2 YFSETQ. Unmatched junction bases numbered 5, after V lost 4 bases and J lost 4 bases.

This clonotype was detected a few times. CDR3 in amino acids: CASSAQRNTEAFF. The DNA for the CDR3 is TGTGCCAGCAGCGCGCAGCGGAACACTGAAGCTTTCTTT. The chain uses TRBV7-3 and TRBJ1-1; D is unclear. CDR1 and CDR2 from the germline V gene are SGHTA and FQGTGA. The V end was cut by 5 bases, the J end by 1 base, with 8 bases between. This CDR3 has 13 amino acids.

In this sample, this clonotype turned up many times. A much bigger clone sits one base away, suggesting this may be a read error. The chain joins TRBV20-1 to TRBJ1-5; 8 bases are a match to TRBD1. Trimming took 3 bases from V and 1 from J; bases not matched to a gene: 14. The CDR3 totals 18 residues. The germline V gene encodes CDR1 DFQATT and CDR2 SNEGSKA (reference sequence). The CDR3 loop is CSARPPTGVRGSNQPQHF. The CDR3 nucleotides are TGCAGTGCTAGGCCCCCGACAGGGGTAAGAGGGAGCAATCAGCCCCAGCATTTT.

V and J are TRBV20-1 and TRBJ1-6, with 10 bases aligning to TRBD1. V lost 2 bases and J lost 8; bases outside the gene matches: 6. CDR1 and CDR2 from the germline V gene are DFQATT and SNEGSKA (reference sequence). The length of the CDR3 is 15 residues. CDR3 residues: CSARLAGTGDSPLHF. Here the CDR3 DNA reads TGCAGTGCTAGACTTGCCGGGACAGGGGATTCACCCCTCCACTTT.

The rearrangement links TRBV11-3 to TRBJ2-5, with D hard to call. V was clipped by 0 bases and J by 2 bases, with 13 bases between them. The CDR3 runs to 16 residues. Germline V CDR1 and CDR2: SGHNT, YENEEA. In nucleotides, the CDR3 is TGTGCCAGCAGCTTAGAGTCCGGAATACAACAAGAGACCCAGTACTTC. Translation gives CASSLESGIQQETQYF.

At least ten counts were recorded for this clonotype. The rearrangement links TRBV6-5 to TRBJ1-2; unclear D gene. Germline CDR1 is MNHEY and CDR2 is SVGAGI. Trimming took 6 bases from V and 8 from J, leaving 16 bases between them. The CDR3 extends over 13 amino acids. CDR3 in DNA: TGTGCCAGCAGGCCACATACACGGGGAGGCTACACCTTC. This sequence encodes CASRPHTRGGYTF.

The rearrangement joins TRBV6-2 or TRBV6-3 to TRBJ1-2; D is ambiguous. V was clipped by 5 bases and J by 1 base, with 14 bases between them. CDR3 size: 15 residues. Germline values: CDR1 MNHEY, CDR2 SVGEGT. CDR3 nucleotides: TGTGCCAGCAGTCGGGCCGAGCCCGTTAACTATGGCTACACCTTC. It codes for CASSRAEPVNYGYTF.

This rearrangement joins TRBV28 to TRBJ1-6; 7 positions agree with TRBD1. CDR1 is MDHEN, CDR2 SYDVKM, per germline. The CDR3 loop spans 18 amino acids. J lost 1 base, V lost 5 bases, and 11 bases had no gene match. The chain's CDR3 is CASSVSQGFGSYNSPLHF. CDR3 sequence (DNA): TGTGCCAGCAGTGTCTCACAGGGGTTCGGATCCTATAATTCACCCCTCCACTTT.

This sequence joins TRBV11-2 and TRBJ2-3, with 8 bases aligning to TRBD2. The J segment lost 2 bases and the V segment lost 5 bases, leaving 9 bases of the junction unmatched. Germline V CDR1 and CDR2: SGHAT, FQNNGV. The CDR3 length is 16 residues. CDR3 residues: CASSPLGAGDTDTQYF. DNA of the CDR3: TGTGCCAGCAGCCCCCTCGGAGCGGGGGACACAGATACGCAGTATTTT.

This sequence joins TRBV28 and TRBJ2-3, with 9 positions matching TRBD2. V trimming: 6 bases; J trimming: 3 bases; junction bases outside the gene matches: 7. Germline-derived CDR1 and CDR2 are MDHEN and SYDVKM. The CDR3 extends over 15 amino acids. CDR3 protein: CASRPGLARTDTQYF. In DNA, the CDR3 is TGTGCCAGCAGGCCGGGACTAGCAAGGACAGATACGCAGTATTTT. Complete variable domain (other parts from reference TRBV28 and TRBJ2-3): DVKVTQSSRYLVKRTGEKVFLECVQDMDHENMFWYRQDPGLGLRLIYFSYDVKMKEKGDIPEGYSVSREKKERFSLILESASTNQTSMYLCASRPGLARTDTQYFGPGTRLTVL.

Ten or more counts support this clonotype. The chain joins TRBV4-3 to TRBJ2-7; the match to TRBD1 covers 8 bases. With V trimmed by 4 bases and J by 0 bases, 5 bases remained unmatched. This CDR3 spans 15 amino acids. Germline lookup yields CDR1 LGHNA and CDR2 YSLEER. The CDR3 DNA follows: TGCGCCAGCAGCCCCTGGACAGGGATCTCCTACGAGCAGTACTTC. Protein: CASSPWTGISYEQYF.

This clonotype was recorded many times. The chain uses TRBV27 and TRBJ2-7; maybe TRBD1 (6 bases). V was trimmed by 2 bases and J by 6 bases, leaving 14 bases between them. The germline V gene has CDR1 MNHEY and CDR2 SMNVEV (reference sequence). The CDR3 covers 14 residues. The chain's CDR3 is CASSLLQGSREQYF. The CDR3 DNA reads TGTGCCAGCAGTTTACTCCAGGGGTCACGCGAGCAGTACTTC.

The CDR3 is CASSLELAGGLDTQYF. In DNA form, the CDR3 reads TGTGCCAGCAGCTTAGAATTAGCGGGGGGATTAGATACGCAGTATTTT. The gene calls are TRBV11-2 and TRBJ2-3; TRBD2 matches at 10 bases. Germline V gene data show CDR1 as SGHAT and CDR2 as FQNNGV. The junction had 5 bases not matched to a gene; V was cut back by 0 bases and J by 5 bases. The CDR3 contains 16 residues.

The V gene is TRBV5-5, the J gene TRBJ2-3; 9 bases fit TRBD2. The ends lost 0 bases at V and 3 bases at J; junction bases unmatched: 11. Germline V gives CDR1 SGHKS, CDR2 YYEKEE (reference sequence). This CDR3 region has 18 residues. The CDR3 is CASSLAIGLAGDTDTQYF. The CDR3 DNA follows: TGTGCCAGCAGCTTGGCCATTGGATTAGCGGGGGATACAGATACGCAGTATTTT.

The gene calls are TRBV20-1 and TRBJ1-2; the match to TRBD1 covers 9 bases. Germline trimming cut 1 base from V and 8 bases from J; bases unmatched to any gene: 5. This CDR3 has 13 amino acids. Germline V gene lookup returns CDR1 DFQATT and CDR2 SNEGSKA (reference sequence). The CDR3 is CSARVTGGAGYTF. The DNA of the CDR3 is TGCAGTGCTAGAGTGACAGGGGGGGCGGGCTACACCTTC.

The V gene is TRBV28, the J gene TRBJ2-5; D might be TRBD1 or TRBD2, each matching 5 bases. Germline V gene lookup returns CDR1 MDHEN and CDR2 SYDVKM. The V end lost 5 bases, the J end lost 1 base, and 20 bases lay between the germline ends. The CDR3 sequence is 17 residues long. CDR3 amino acids: CASSASLGRRFQETQYF. The CDR3 DNA reads as TGTGCCAGCAGTGCTTCGCTGGGACGGCGCTTCCAAGAGACCCAGTACTTC.

This clonotype was observed a few times. The rearrangement links TRBV12-3 or TRBV12-4 to TRBJ2-7; the match to TRBD1 covers 10 bases. With the DNA end fitting TRBJ2-5 better, the J assignment may be wrong. This CDR3 has 14 residues. The CDR3 DNA reads TGTGCCAGCAATCCGGGACAGGGGAACAAGACCCAGTACTTC. Residues: CASNPGQGNKTQYF.

This clonotype was seen only a few times. The CDR3 DNA follows: TGTGCCAGCAGTGAACAGGGAAAAAACTATGGCTACACCTTC. This gives the protein CASSEQGKNYGYTF. V usage is TRBV25-1 and J usage is TRBJ1-2; tentatively, D is TRBD1 (5 bases). Germline V gene data show CDR1 as MGHDK and CDR2 as SYGVNS. There are 14 residues in the CDR3. Trimming shortened V by 2 bases and J by 2 bases, and 9 bases separated the two germline ends.

In DNA, the CDR3 is TGTGCCGGCGCTTCTCGGACAGGGGCGAACACTGAAGCTTTCTTT. Translation gives CAGASRTGANTEAFF. The J gene is TRBJ1-1, the V gene TRBV7-9; 9 positions match TRBD1. From germline, CDR1 is SEHNR and CDR2 FQNEAQ (reference sequence). This CDR3 comprises 15 residues. J gave up 1 base and V 11 bases, and 11 bases lay outside the gene matches. Looking up the rest from reference TRBV7-9 and TRBJ1-1 gives the full variable domain: DTGVSQNPRHKITKRGQNVTFRCDPISEHNRLYWYRQTLGQGPEFLTYFQNEAQLEKSRLLSDRFSAERPKGSFSTLEIQRTEQGDSAMYLCAGASRTGANTEAFFGQGTRLTVV.